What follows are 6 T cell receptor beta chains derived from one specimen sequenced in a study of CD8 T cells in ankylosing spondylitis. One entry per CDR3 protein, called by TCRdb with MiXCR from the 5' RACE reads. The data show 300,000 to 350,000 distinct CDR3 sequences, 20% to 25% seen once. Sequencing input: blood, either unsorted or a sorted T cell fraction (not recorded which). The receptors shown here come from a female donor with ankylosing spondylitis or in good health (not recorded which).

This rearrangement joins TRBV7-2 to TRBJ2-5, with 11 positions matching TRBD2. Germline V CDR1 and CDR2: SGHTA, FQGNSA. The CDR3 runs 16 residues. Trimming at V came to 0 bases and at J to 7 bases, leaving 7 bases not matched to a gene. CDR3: CASSLAELAGGSTQYF. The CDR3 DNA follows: TGTGCCAGCAGCTTAGCGGAGCTAGCGGGAGGTTCGACCCAGTACTTC.

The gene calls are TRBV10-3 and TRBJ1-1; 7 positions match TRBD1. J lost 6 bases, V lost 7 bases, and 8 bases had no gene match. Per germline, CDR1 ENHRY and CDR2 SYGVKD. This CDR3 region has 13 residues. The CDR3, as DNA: TGTGCCATCAATAGACAGGGAGAGGCTGAAGCTTTCTTT. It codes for CAINRQGEAEAFF.

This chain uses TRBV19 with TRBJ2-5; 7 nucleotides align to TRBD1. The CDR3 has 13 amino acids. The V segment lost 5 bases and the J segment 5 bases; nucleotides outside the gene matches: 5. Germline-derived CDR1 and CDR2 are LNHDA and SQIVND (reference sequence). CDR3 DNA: TGTGCCAGTAGTTCTTACAGGGGCGAGACCCAGTACTTC. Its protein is CASSSYRGETQYF.

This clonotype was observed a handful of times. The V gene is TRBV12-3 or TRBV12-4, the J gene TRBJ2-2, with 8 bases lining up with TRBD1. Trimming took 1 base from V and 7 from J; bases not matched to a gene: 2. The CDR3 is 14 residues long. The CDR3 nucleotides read TGTGCCAGCAGTTTAGGGACAGGGATCGGGGAGCTGTTTTTT. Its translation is CASSLGTGIGELFF.

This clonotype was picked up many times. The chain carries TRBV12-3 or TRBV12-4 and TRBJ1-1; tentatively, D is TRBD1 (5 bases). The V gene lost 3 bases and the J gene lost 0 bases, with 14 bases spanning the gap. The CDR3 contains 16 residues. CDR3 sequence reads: CASSFRAGTVNTEAFF. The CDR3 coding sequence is TGTGCCAGCAGTTTTCGCGCCGGGACGGTGAACACTGAAGCTTTCTTT.

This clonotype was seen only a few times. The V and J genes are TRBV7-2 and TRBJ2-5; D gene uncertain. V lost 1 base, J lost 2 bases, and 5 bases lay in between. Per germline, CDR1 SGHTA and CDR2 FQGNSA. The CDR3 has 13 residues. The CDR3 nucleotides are TGTGCCAGCAGCTTAGTGCTGCAAGAGACCCAGTACTTC. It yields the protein CASSLVLQETQYF.